This is a list of T cell receptor beta chains from one sample in a study of CD8 T cells in Susac syndrome. TCRdb re-called the immunoSEQ multiplex PCR reads through MiXCR, storing one row per CDR3 protein. The sample consists of more than 250,000 distinct CDR3 sequences, 92% of them appearing once. The specimen was CD4+ T cells from PBMCs. The receptors stem from a human donor with multiple sclerosis. CDR3s include the opening cysteine and the closing phenylalanine or tryptophan. D genes are given only for firm matches. Clone size appears in some rows only: once, few, many, or a class for an expanded clone.

d_gene	j_gene	abundance	v_gene	CDR3aa	CDR3nt
.	TRBJ1-2	.	TRBV7-8	CASSLAHGRSGYTF	TGTGCCAGCAGCTTAGCACATGGCCGGAGTGGCTACACCTTC
.	TRBJ2-7	.	TRBV6-2/TRBV6-3	CASSLTAGEQYF	TGTGCCAGCAGCCTTACCGCCGGCGAGCAGTACTTC
.	TRBJ1-1	.	TRBV7-9	CASRGGWVTEAFF	TGTGCCAGCCGGGGGGGCTGGGTCACTGAAGCTTTCTTT
.	TRBJ1-6	.	TRBV5-1	CASSLHGGNSSPLHF	TGCGCCAGCAGCTTGCACGGGGGCAACAGTTCACCCCTCCACTTT
.	TRBJ1-5	.	TRBV27	CASSSTNRGPSNQPQHF	TGTGCCAGCAGTTCAACAAACCGGGGCCCAAGCAATCAGCCCCAGCATTTT
TRBD1	TRBJ1-5	.	TRBV19	CASSPTWGQASNQPQHF	TGTGCCAGTAGTCCTACCTGGGGACAGGCCAGCAATCAGCCCCAGCATTTT
.	TRBJ1-2	.	TRBV29-1	CSVEPTGLGYTF	TGCAGCGTTGAACCTACGGGTCTCGGCTACACCTTC
.	TRBJ2-6	.	TRBV20-1	CSARGAVRVGAGANVLTF	TGCAGTGCTAGAGGGGCGGTCAGGGTGGGGGCAGGGGCCAACGTCCTGACTTTC
TRBD2	TRBJ2-5	.	TRBV12-3/TRBV12-4	CASSLWTSGRGYQETQYF	TGTGCCAGCAGTTTGTGGACTAGCGGGAGGGGGTACCAAGAGACCCAGTACTTC
.	TRBJ2-2	.	TRBV6-6	CASSTPRNTGELFF	TGTGCCAGCAGTACACCTCGGAACACCGGGGAGCTGTTTTTT
TRBD2	TRBJ2-3	.	TRBV5-1	CASSLAGGGPDTQYF	TGCGCCAGCAGCTTGGCCGGCGGGGGGCCAGATACGCAGTATTTT
TRBD2	TRBJ2-3	.	TRBV20-1	CSAETESSGFTDTQYF	TGCAGTGCCGAAACCGAATCTAGCGGCTTCACAGATACGCAGTATTTT
TRBD2	TRBJ2-3	.	TRBV5-1	CASSLRTSGSLGTQYF	TGCGCCAGCAGCTTGAGAACTAGCGGGAGCTTGGGGACGCAGTATTTT
.	TRBJ1-4	.	TRBV12-5	CASKGWGGEKLFF	TGTGCTAGTAAAGGGTGGGGGGGGGAAAAACTGTTTTTT
.	TRBJ2-7	.	TRBV3-1	CASSQGGGPYEQYF	TGTGCCAGCAGCCAAGGTGGGGGCCCCTACGAGCAGTACTTC
.	TRBJ1-4	.	TRBV29-1	CSVAEGDVKKLFF	TGCAGCGTTGCAGAGGGGGATGTGAAAAAACTGTTTTTT
TRBD2	TRBJ2-5	.	TRBV14	CASSQVRLAGAETQYF	TGTGCCAGCAGCCAAGTTCGGCTAGCGGGAGCAGAGACCCAGTACTTC
.	TRBJ2-7	.	TRBV5-1	CASSLRPVTYEQYF	TGCGCCAGCAGCTTGAGGCCAGTTACCTACGAGCAGTACTTC
.	TRBJ2-5	.	TRBV4-2	CASSQAGGGAQETQYF	TGTGCCAGCAGCCAAGCAGGGGGAGGGGCCCAAGAGACCCAGTACTTC
TRBD2	TRBJ2-3	.	TRBV7-9	CASSLSAGGEDTQYF	TGTGCCAGCAGCTTATCAGCGGGAGGAGAGGATACGCAGTATTTT
.	TRBJ1-5	once	TRBV20-1	CSARWDGGDQPQHF	TGCAGTGCTAGATGGGACGGGGGGGATCAGCCCCAGCATTTT